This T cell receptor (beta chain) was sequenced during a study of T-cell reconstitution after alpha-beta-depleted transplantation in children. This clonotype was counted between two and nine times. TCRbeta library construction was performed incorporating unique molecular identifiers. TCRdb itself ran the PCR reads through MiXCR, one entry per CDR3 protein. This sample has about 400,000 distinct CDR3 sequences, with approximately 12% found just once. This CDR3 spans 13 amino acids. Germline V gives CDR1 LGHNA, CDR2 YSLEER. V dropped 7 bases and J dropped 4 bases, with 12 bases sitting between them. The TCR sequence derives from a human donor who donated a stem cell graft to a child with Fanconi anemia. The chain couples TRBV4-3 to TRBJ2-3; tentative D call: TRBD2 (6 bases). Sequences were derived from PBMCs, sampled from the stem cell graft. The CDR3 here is CASKLANSDTQYF. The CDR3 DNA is TGCGCCAGCAAACTAGCAAATTCAGATACGCAGTATTTT.